A single sample is the source of the 22 T cell receptor beta chains below, sequenced in a study of human T cells and chemical hapten exposure. MiXCR, run by TCRdb on the RACE reads, gives a single entry per CDR3 protein. Of tens of thousands of distinct CDR3 sequences listed, around 12% were seen once; the top ten hold 1.5% to 2%. Time point specified: pre-sensitization, week 0. Treatment meaning: therapeutic diphenylcyclopropenone sensitization with weekly scalp DPC. Researchers extracted total RNA from unfractionated whole blood. Material: whole blood, obtained in connection with sensitization to the hapten diphenylcyclopropenone (DPC). These receptors all come from a woman aged 40 to 50 with alopecia areata. Some clones in this sample may be carry-over from other donors' samples.

This clonotype was seen a few times. The rearrangement links TRBV7-2 to TRBJ2-7; D perhaps matches TRBD1 (6 bases). Germline values: CDR1 SGHTA, CDR2 FQGNSA. CDR3 length equals 16 residues. Trimming cost V 2 bases and J 3 bases, with 17 bases left between them. The CDR3 coding sequence is TGTGCCAGCAGCTTATCCTCCGGGACACTCGGCTACGAGCAGTACTTC. It is translated as CASSLSSGTLGYEQYF.

CDR3 nucleotide sequence: TGTGCCAGCTCACCAGGAGCGTACAATGAGCAGTTCTTC. Translating gives CASSPGAYNEQFF. This sequence joins TRBV18 and TRBJ2-1; D not certain. The ends were cut back, 2 bases at V and 4 bases at J, with 6 bases in the middle. The germline CDR1 and CDR2 sequences are KGHSH and LQKENI. This CDR3 comprises 13 residues. The whole variable domain, filled in from reference TRBV18 and TRBJ2-1, reads NAGVMQNPRHLVRRRGQEARLRCSPMKGHSHVYWYRQLPEEGLKFMVYLQKENIIDESGMPKERFSAEFPKEGPSILRIQQVVRGDSAAYFCASSPGAYNEQFFGPGTRLTVL.

This clonotype is medium-sized by share. V and J are TRBV7-3 and TRBJ2-7, with a tentative D call TRBD2 (6 bases). V lost 3 bases, J lost 6 bases, and 12 bases lay in between. There are 13 residues in the CDR3. Germline CDR1 SGHTA, CDR2 FQGTGA. The CDR3 loop is CASSFREGGEQYF. The CDR3 DNA sequence: TGTGCCAGCAGCTTCAGAGAGGGAGGCGAGCAGTACTTC.

There are many counts of this clonotype. The chain is built from TRBV7-9 and TRBJ2-1, with D hard to call. The CDR3 consists of 11 residues. The germline gives CDR1 SEHNR, CDR2 FQNEAQ (reference sequence). Between the trimmed V and J ends, which lost 1 base and 9 bases, there was a span of 4 bases. In DNA, the CDR3 is TGTGCCAGCAGCTTAGATGGTGAGCAGTTCTTC. It translates to CASSLDGEQFF.

This clonotype has ten or more counts. V gene TRBV19 combines with J gene TRBJ1-2, with a tentative D call TRBD1 (5 bases). The germline V and J ends were trimmed by 5 bases and 4 bases, with 17 bases remaining between them. The CDR3 is made up of 15 amino acids. Germline values: CDR1 LNHDA, CDR2 SQIVND (reference sequence). Written as DNA, the CDR3 is TGTGCCAGTAGTCTGGAGGGGACGGTCCCCTATGGCTACACCTTC. Amino acids: CASSLEGTVPYGYTF.

V is TRBV19 and J is TRBJ2-7; D is possibly TRBD1 (5 bases). In germline, CDR1 is LNHDA, CDR2 SQIVND (reference sequence). Trimming pared 6 bases from V and 4 bases from J, leaving 10 bases between. CDR3 size: 12 residues. The CDR3 nucleotides read TGTGCCAGTAGCAAAGACAGATACGAGCAGTACTTC. This encodes CASSKDRYEQYF. Full variable domain (outside the CDR3, taken from reference TRBV19 and TRBJ2-7): DGGITQSPKYLFRKEGQNVTLSCEQNLNHDAMYWYRQDPGQGLRLIYYSQIVNDFQKGDIAEGYSVSREKKESFPLTVTSAQKNPTAFYLCASSKDRYEQYFGPGTRLTVT.

There are a few counts of this clonotype. Compared with germline, one end of the junction differs, possibly owing to a read error. J is TRBJ2-7 and V is TRBV18; 9 bases align to TRBD1. The CDR3 is made up of 14 amino acids. The germline gives CDR1 KGHSH, CDR2 LQKENI. CDR3 loop: CASSPGQGIYEQYF. The CDR3 DNA reads TGCGCCAGCTCACCGGGACAGGGCATTTACGAGCAGTACTTC.

This clonotype was seen only a few times. The chain employs TRBV28 and TRBJ1-1; TRBD1 might be the D (5 bases). The germline gives CDR1 MDHEN, CDR2 SYDVKM. Trimming took 10 bases from V and 1 from J, leaving 13 bases between them. This CDR3 has 13 residues. CDR3 protein: CAKAGGENTEAFF. Written as DNA, the CDR3 is TGTGCCAAAGCCGGGGGAGAGAACACTGAAGCTTTCTTT.

This clonotype has more than one count but fewer than ten. The chain uses TRBV6-2 or TRBV6-3 and TRBJ2-6; D might be TRBD1 or TRBD2, each matching 5 bases. The CDR3 has 16 amino acids. Germline assignment: CDR1 MNHEY and CDR2 SVGEGT. Trimming shortened V by 5 bases and J by 0 bases, and 11 bases separated the two germline ends. The CDR3 region is CASSPGPTSGANVLTF. The DNA of the CDR3 is TGTGCCAGCAGTCCGGGACCGACCTCTGGGGCCAACGTCCTGACTTTC.

The chain recombines TRBV28 with TRBJ1-1; D is unclear. Germline CDR1 and CDR2: MDHEN and SYDVKM. The V end was cut by 8 bases, the J end by 9 bases, with 13 bases between. This CDR3 is built from 11 residues. The DNA for the CDR3 is TGTGCCAGCTACGGGCTTCGCCAAGCTTTCTTT. It yields the protein CASYGLRQAFF. The whole variable domain, remainder taken from reference TRBV28 and TRBJ1-1, is DVKVTQSSRYLVKRTGEKVFLECVQDMDHENMFWYRQDPGLGLRLIYFSYDVKMKEKGDIPEGYSVSREKKERFSLILESASTNQTSMYLCASYGLRQAFFGQGTRLTVV.

This clonotype was counted at least ten times. V usage is TRBV20-1 and J usage is TRBJ1-2, with 7 bases aligning to TRBD1. The CDR3 contains 13 residues. V shed 7 bases and J 2 bases; nucleotides not matched to a gene: 7. Germline CDR1 is DFQATT and CDR2 is SNEGSKA (reference sequence). Written as DNA, the CDR3 is TGCAGTGGGGCGGACAGGAGGAACTATGGCTACACCTTC. Translating gives CSGADRRNYGYTF.

Many counts were recorded for this clonotype. This chain links TRBV7-3 with TRBJ1-1; no reliable D call. Germline V gene sequence: CDR1 SGHTA, CDR2 FQGTGA. CDR3 size: 13 residues. Trimming took 1 base from V and 1 from J, leaving 4 bases between them. This CDR3 reads CASSLISNTEAFF. The CDR3 coding sequence is TGTGCCAGCAGCTTAATATCGAACACTGAAGCTTTCTTT.

This clonotype was observed at least ten times. The chain couples TRBV11-2 to TRBJ2-5, with D hard to call. This CDR3 has 14 residues. Trimming left V 1 base short and J 3 bases short, with 9 bases between. Per germline, CDR1 SGHAT and CDR2 FQNNGV. The CDR3 loop is CASSLGVVEETQYF. The CDR3 DNA is TGTGCCAGCAGCTTAGGGGTAGTCGAAGAGACCCAGTACTTC.

This clonotype has ten or more counts. V is TRBV20-1 and J is TRBJ2-3; 10 positions agree with TRBD2. This CDR3 spans 14 amino acids. Unmatched junction bases numbered 8, after V lost 6 bases and J lost 5 bases. From germline, CDR1 is DFQATT and CDR2 SNEGSKA (reference sequence). CDR3 DNA sequence: TGCAGTGCGTGGGAGCGGGGGGGAGGAGATACGCAGTATTTT. Translation: CSAWERGGGDTQYF.

This clonotype was detected only a few times. This chain uses TRBV7-8 with TRBJ2-3, with D unclear. Germline lookup yields CDR1 SGHVS and CDR2 FQNEAQ. V was trimmed by 5 bases and J by 5 bases, leaving 8 bases between them. CDR3 length: 12 amino acids. The CDR3 bases are TGTGCCAGCAGCCAGCGCCTAGATACGCAGTATTTT. This gives the protein CASSQRLDTQYF.

This clonotype was seen at least ten times. The V and J genes are TRBV5-1 and TRBJ2-3; a possible D gene is TRBD2 (5 bases). The CDR3 spans 16 residues. Trimming removed 4 bases at V and 0 bases at J, with 15 bases between. Germline CDR1 reads SGHRS; CDR2 reads YFSETQ. CDR3 sequence reads: CASSQPRKRSTDTQYF. The DNA for the CDR3 is TGCGCCAGCAGCCAACCAAGGAAGCGGAGCACAGATACGCAGTATTTT.

The gene calls are TRBV29-1 and TRBJ1-2; 9 bases line up with TRBD1. There are 13 residues in the CDR3. V shed 5 bases and J 5 bases; nucleotides not matched to a gene: 6. The germline CDR1 and CDR2 sequences are SQVTM and ANQGSEA. CDR3 protein: CSVKGQGRYGYTF. The DNA for the CDR3 is TGCAGCGTTAAAGGACAGGGGAGATATGGCTACACCTTC.

The CDR3 nucleotides are TGCAGTGCCGGGACTAGCTTGGCCCATGAGCAGTTCTTC. As protein: CSAGTSLAHEQFF. The genes are TRBV20-1 and TRBJ2-1; 9 bases map to TRBD2. CDR3 length: 13 residues. Germline values: CDR1 DFQATT, CDR2 SNEGSKA (reference sequence). V shed 6 bases and J 8 bases; nucleotides not matched to a gene: 8.

The chain couples TRBV28 to TRBJ1-1, with D unclear. CDR3 length equals 15 residues. Between the trimmed V and J ends, which lost 2 bases and 5 bases, there was a span of 15 bases. CDR1 is MDHEN, CDR2 SYDVKM, per germline. Here the CDR3 DNA reads TGTGCCAGCAGTTTAGGGTCCATCGGTAGGACTGAAGCTTTCTTT. This codes for CASSLGSIGRTEAFF.

This rearrangement joins TRBV10-3 to TRBJ1-2; D unresolved. The CDR3 covers 14 residues. Trimming cost V 4 bases and J 5 bases, with 14 bases left between them. Germline V gene data show CDR1 as ENHRY and CDR2 as SYGVKD. CDR3 loop: CAISGTAILYGYTF. As DNA, the CDR3 is TGTGCCATCAGTGGAACAGCGATCTTATATGGCTACACCTTC.

This clonotype was picked up a small number of times. V gene TRBV2 combines with J gene TRBJ1-5; D possibly corresponds to TRBD1 (6 bases). This CDR3 spans 14 amino acids. V was shortened by 4 bases and J by 6 bases, with 13 bases between the two germline ends. From germline, CDR1 is SNHLY and CDR2 FYNNEI. CDR3 nucleotide sequence: TGTGCCAGCAGTGGAGACAGGACGATTCAGCCCCAGCATTTT. Residues: CASSGDRTIQPQHF.

V usage is TRBV9 and J usage is TRBJ1-6; D might be TRBD1 (6 bases). CDR3 length equals 13 residues. V lost 3 bases and J 10 bases, leaving 11 bases between the germline ends. Germline-derived CDR1 and CDR2 are SGDLS and YYNGEE. This CDR3 reads CASSEGTNSPLHF. The CDR3 DNA reads as TGTGCCAGCAGCGAGGGGACAAACTCACCCCTCCACTTT. The variable domain in full, completed from reference TRBV9 and TRBJ1-6, reads DSGVTQTPKHLITATGQRVTLRCSPRSGDLSVYWYQQSLDQGLQFLIQYYNGEERAKGNILERFSAQQFPDLHSELNLSSLELGDSALYFCASSEGTNSPLHFGNGTRLTVT.